This T cell receptor beta chain derives from a study of cytomegalovirus exposure and HLA in healthy donors (dated by TCRdb to 2016 to 2017). In the study overall: An earlier analysis of some 600 of the donors reported 276 Gb of sequence data and 100 million to 120 million unique TCR beta sequences obtained from about 179 million T cells. Around 330 gigabases of sequencing data and 75 million to 85 million unique TCR sequences made up an early release that covered some 640 HLA-typed donors. Of the roughly 400 genotyped donors, roughly 80% fell in the genetic ancestry cluster associated with self-reported Caucasian donors. The study aimed to test whether cataloging public T cell receptors could reveal signatures of past pathogen exposure. The study profiled the T cell repertoires of about 640 subjects by immunosequencing and related them to cytomegalovirus serostatus. Besides the first cohort of hundreds of subjects, a separate validation cohort made up of 120 different subjects was used. To predict cytomegalovirus infection status, the study brought together high-throughput TCR immunosequencing, statistical association of individual TCRs with disease status, and machine learning. In a later analysis, previously published TCR beta repertoires from about 640 donors were re-analyzed and high-resolution HLA genotyping was added so that TCR occurrence patterns could be studied. Rather than drawing on any new phenotypic data, the later analysis identified candidate immune exposures from TCR beta sequences and the way those sequences occurred across donors. An earlier analysis of a few hundred of the donors applied high-throughput TCR beta sequencing to assess whether each TCR beta V gene segment acted as functional or pseudogenic. Donor age, sex, ethnicity and CMV serostatus were collected together with the repertoire data. In a later genetic analysis, genome-wide SNP genotypes for 398 of the 666 donors were used, and that subset was treated as a discovery cohort. Every repertoire in the discovery cohort had been generated on one and the same sequencing platform. Class I and class II HLA loci were covered by the typing at four-digit resolution. Typing coverage differed by locus: A, B, C, DRB1 and DQB1 were typed in roughly 620-640 donors, DQA1 in roughly 500, DPA1 in some 610, and DPB1 in roughly 450. Several DR-DQ haplotypes were handled as single units for association and clustering, since linkage in the cohort was strong. Among roughly 400 genotyped donors of the cohort, an average of about 240,000 unique TCR beta nucleotide sequences were sequenced per donor, around 18% of them non-productive. Overall study results and their limits: The cohort was sequenced for TCR beta chains only, and without alpha or paired-chain data the features that could be detected were limited. The sequencing pipeline was judged likely to have produced a cluster of highly shared sequence variants as a technical artifact. V-gene and J-gene trimming of TCR beta chains was associated with a missense DCLRE1C variant in a later genetic analysis, and the association was replicated in an independent cohort. A later analysis found that TCR association rates varied across HLA loci, with DRB1 alleles showing the most associated TCRs and HLA-C alleles the fewest. Because HLA typing was missing for some donors at each locus, association tests included only the typed subset. In a later analysis, several top co-occurrence clusters were reported to appear linked to parvovirus B19, influenza, CMV and Epstein-Barr virus. A later analysis found that most CMV-associated TCR beta chains appeared HLA-restricted, with HLA associations seemingly driven largely by CMV exposure. A further reported finding was that TCR beta sequences accurately predicted the HLA-A and HLA-B alleles for most subjects in the first cohort. Because counts were too low, under 20 rarely observed V segments, including chromosome 9 orphons, were left out of the earlier analysis of approximately 500 of the donors. Strong co-occurrence of HLA alleles, especially DR and DQ, made assigning TCR associations to individual alleles difficult. For the cohort, immune exposure information was limited to CMV serostatus. Three of the identified cytomegalovirus-associated TCR beta chains were confirmed in vitro to be specific for cytomegalovirus antigens. Because the 87-base-pair reads could not distinguish some IMGT-functional V segments, including TRBV6-2 and TRBV6-3, those segments were excluded. The study gave a list of some 150 TCR beta chains associated with cytomegalovirus. Most TCR sequences were observed very rarely across donors, whereas some public TCRs were present in many individuals. Correlated functional status among segregating V segments might reflect linkage disequilibrium, but an unknown experimental factor could not be ruled out. In an earlier analysis of 450 to 750 of the donors, most TCR beta V segments appeared in productive rearrangements about 90% or about 30% of the time, broadly matching IMGT annotations. The authors suggested that the approach could potentially be extended to other disease states and immunological phenotypes. Compared with equally common non-associated chains, HLA-associated TCR beta chains in a later analysis were more clonally expanded and had lower generation probabilities. Compared with the roughly 710-donor mean, donors in an Asian-associated ancestry cluster had fewer N-insertions in productive TCRs, according to a later genetic analysis. Sequencing depth was assumed to be roughly uniform across donors in the presence/absence analyses, though that assumption may not hold. The classifier was reported to diagnose cytomegalovirus status with high specificity and sensitivity in both the original cohort and the validation cohort. Specific HLA alleles were associated with roughly 17,000 TCR beta sequences at a false discovery rate of 0.05 in a later analysis.

As regards this clone: Its antigen is currently not known. Base qualities are not recorded, but no much larger clone differs from it by a single base.

The cohort comprised under 700 healthy bone marrow donors. At the time of sampling, every cohort member was nominally healthy, though immune exposures that went unrecorded were likely present. The donor was CMV seronegative and belonged to the group of 352 seronegative cohort members. A peripheral blood sample was collected from each donor, and TCR beta sequencing was performed on peripheral blood mononuclear cells. The Qiagen DNeasy Blood Extraction Kit was used to extract genomic DNA from the blood cell samples. The method behind the library was the immunoSEQ multiplex PCR assay. For the multiplex PCR, a mixture combining 60 forward primers for TCR Vbeta segments and 13 reverse primers for TCR Jbeta segments was used. The CDR3 region of rearranged TCR beta genes was amplified from genomic DNA by a multiplex PCR assay. The Illumina HiSeq System was used to sequence the amplified TCR beta libraries as 87-base-pair reads. The study's own analysis went as follows. In a later analysis, 77 million or so unique TCR beta chains were counted across the 500 to 850 repertoires, and approximately 11 million of these chains were shared by at least two donors. A nearest-neighbor algorithm error-corrected the raw reads and collapsed the reads into unique sequences, merging closely related sequences to remove PCR and sequencing errors. To assign V, D and J gene segments, CDR3 sequences were aligned to IMGT reference sequences. For a sequence to be retained, a match of at least six nucleotides to both a V gene segment and a J gene segment was required. A rearrangement was called productive if the CDR3 had no stop codons and remained in frame with V and J, and every other rearrangement was called non-productive. CDR3 was defined by IMGT convention, running from the second conserved V-encoded cysteine to the conserved J-encoded phenylalanine. Sequences without an unambiguous match to a single V gene segment were excluded from the earlier analysis of several hundred of the donors. An earlier analysis of over 450 of the donors classified V segments as functional when productive rearrangements were above 56.7% and as segregating when the standard deviation between donors was above 5%. A statistical classification framework was built to diagnose cytomegalovirus status from the catalog of TCR beta chain sequences. V and J gene assignment, in a later analysis, came from comparing TCR nucleotide sequences with IMGT/GENE-DB human TR gene sequences. Using the TCRdist pipeline, a later analysis assigned CDR3 sequences along with most-parsimonious VDJ recombination scenarios. In a later analysis, every TCR beta chain was defined by the combination of its CDR3 amino acid sequence and its V-gene family, and reads without a unique V-gene family were dropped. As a way to deal with suspected cross-contamination and a sequencing artifact, a later analysis dropped approximately 590 nucleotide sequences that were highly shared and had low generation probability. A later analysis calculated a clonal expansion index for each public chain from normalized within-repertoire ranks of inferred template counts. A later analysis computed generation probabilities with a VDJ recombination model fitted to out-of-frame rearrangements, and checked the results against IGoR. In a later analysis, TCR-TCR, TCR-HLA and TCR-CMV co-occurrence was scored with hypergeometric tests, and a repertoire-size bias correction was applied to TCR pairs. In a later analysis, false discovery rates were estimated by permuting HLA or CMV assignments 20 times. A later analysis grouped co-occurring TCRs with DBSCAN, adding TCRdist sequence similarity when clustering within HLA-allele-positive subsets. For co-occurrence clustering, repertoires with fewer than 30,000 or more than 120,000 public chains were excluded, along with 5 or 6 repertoires with anomalous nucleotide sharing. TCRdb took this table from immuneACCESS and kept in-frame rearrangements with V and J called. Such tables lack part of the clones; where checked against another copy, unresolved V genes explain under half of the gap, and the rest is unexplained. V and J calls plus clone size are reproduced from that table; the DNA served to infer D and trimming. This sample is represented by 150,000 to 200,000 clones; 75% to 90% of them were singletons. The ten largest account for approximately 2.4% of the sample.

CDR3 length: 15 amino acids, cysteine to phenylalanine. The retained sequence is limited to the CDR3, 45 bases, with the frame set at the first base. Trimming at the junction amounts to 5 bases on V and 0 bases on J, and the germline ends lie 12 bases apart. Based on the germline V gene (reference sequence), the CDR1 and CDR2 sequences are SGHNT and YYREEE. The sequence was obtained from a male donor in good health and CMV-seronegative. Recombination linked TRBV5-4 to TRBJ2-1; the D gene is possibly TRBD1, with 6 bases matching. Material: PBMCs. The DNA sequence follows: TGTGCCAGCAGTCCGACGACAGGCTCCTACAATGAGCAGTTCTTC. The resulting protein is CASSPTTGSYNEQFF.